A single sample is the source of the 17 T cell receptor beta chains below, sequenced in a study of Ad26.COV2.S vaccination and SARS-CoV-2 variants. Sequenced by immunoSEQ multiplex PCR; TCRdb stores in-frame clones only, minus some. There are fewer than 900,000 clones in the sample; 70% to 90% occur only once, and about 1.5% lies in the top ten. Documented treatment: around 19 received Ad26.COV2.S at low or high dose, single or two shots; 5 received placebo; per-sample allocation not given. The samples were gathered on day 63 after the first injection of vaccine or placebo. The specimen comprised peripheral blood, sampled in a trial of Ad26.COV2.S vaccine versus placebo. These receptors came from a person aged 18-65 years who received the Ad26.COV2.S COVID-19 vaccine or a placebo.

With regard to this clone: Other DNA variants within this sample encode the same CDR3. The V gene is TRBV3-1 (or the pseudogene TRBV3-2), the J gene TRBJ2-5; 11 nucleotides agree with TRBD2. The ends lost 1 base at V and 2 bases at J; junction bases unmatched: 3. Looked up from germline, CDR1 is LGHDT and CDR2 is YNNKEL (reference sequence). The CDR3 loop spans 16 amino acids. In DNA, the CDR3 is TGTGCCAGCAGCCAAGGCTTAGCGGGAGGGCAAGAGACCCAGTACTTC. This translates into CASSQGLAGGQETQYF.

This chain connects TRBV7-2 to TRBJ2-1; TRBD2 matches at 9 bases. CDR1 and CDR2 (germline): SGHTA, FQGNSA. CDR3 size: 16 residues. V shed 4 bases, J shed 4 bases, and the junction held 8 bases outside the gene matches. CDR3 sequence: CASSSNSGSVYNEQFF. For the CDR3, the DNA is TGTGCCAGCAGCTCAAATAGCGGGAGCGTTTACAATGAGCAGTTCTTC.

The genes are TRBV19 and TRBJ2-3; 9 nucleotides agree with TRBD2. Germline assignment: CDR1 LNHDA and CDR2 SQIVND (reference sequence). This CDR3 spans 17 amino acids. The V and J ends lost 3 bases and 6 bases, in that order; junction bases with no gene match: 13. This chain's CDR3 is CASSILKAGGSRDTQYF. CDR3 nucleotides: TGTGCCAGTAGTATTCTTAAAGCGGGAGGCTCCCGGGATACGCAGTATTTT.

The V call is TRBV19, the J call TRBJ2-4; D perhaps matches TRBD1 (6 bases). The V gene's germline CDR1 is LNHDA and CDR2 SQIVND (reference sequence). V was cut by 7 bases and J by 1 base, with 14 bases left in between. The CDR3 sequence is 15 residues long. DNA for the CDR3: TGTGCCAGTACCATTACAGGGACGGCCAAAAACATTCAGTACTTC. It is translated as CASTITGTAKNIQYF.

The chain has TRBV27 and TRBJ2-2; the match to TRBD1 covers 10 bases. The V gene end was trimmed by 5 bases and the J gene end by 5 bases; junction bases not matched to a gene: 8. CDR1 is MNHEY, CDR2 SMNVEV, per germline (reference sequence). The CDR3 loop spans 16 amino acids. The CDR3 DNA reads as TGTGCCAGCAGTCGAAGGACAGGGGGAGGAACCGGGGAGCTGTTTTTT. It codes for CASSRRTGGGTGELFF.

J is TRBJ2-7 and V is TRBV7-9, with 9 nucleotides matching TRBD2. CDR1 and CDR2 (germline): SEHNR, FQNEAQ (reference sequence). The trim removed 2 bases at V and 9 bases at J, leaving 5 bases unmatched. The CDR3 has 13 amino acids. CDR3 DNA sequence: TGTGCCAGCAGCTTAAGACTAGCGGAGAGGCAGTACTTC. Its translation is CASSLRLAERQYF.

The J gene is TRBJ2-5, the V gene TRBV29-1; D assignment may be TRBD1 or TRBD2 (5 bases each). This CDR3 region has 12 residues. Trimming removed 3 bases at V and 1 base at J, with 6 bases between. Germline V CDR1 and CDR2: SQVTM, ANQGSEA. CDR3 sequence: CSVDGGQETQYF. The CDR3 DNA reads TGCAGCGTTGATGGGGGCCAAGAGACCCAGTACTTC. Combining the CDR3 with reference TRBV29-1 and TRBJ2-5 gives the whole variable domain SAVISQKPSRDICQRGTSLTIQCQVDSQVTMMFWYRQQPGQSLTLIATANQGSEATYESGFVIDKFPISRPNLTFSTLTVSNMSPEDSSIYLCSVDGGQETQYFGPGTRLLVL.

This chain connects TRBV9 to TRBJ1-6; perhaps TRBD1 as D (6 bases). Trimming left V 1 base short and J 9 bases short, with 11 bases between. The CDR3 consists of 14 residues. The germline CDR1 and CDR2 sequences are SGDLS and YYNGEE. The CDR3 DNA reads TGTGCCAGCAGCGTAAGGACAGCGAGTTCACCCCTCCACTTT. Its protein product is CASSVRTASSPLHF.

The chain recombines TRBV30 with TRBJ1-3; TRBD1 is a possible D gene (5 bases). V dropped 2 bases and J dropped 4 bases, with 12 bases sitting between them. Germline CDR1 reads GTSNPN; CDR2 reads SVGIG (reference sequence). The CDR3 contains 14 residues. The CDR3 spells CAWSPGTRGNTIYF. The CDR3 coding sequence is TGTGCCTGGAGTCCCGGGACGAGGGGAAACACCATATATTTT.

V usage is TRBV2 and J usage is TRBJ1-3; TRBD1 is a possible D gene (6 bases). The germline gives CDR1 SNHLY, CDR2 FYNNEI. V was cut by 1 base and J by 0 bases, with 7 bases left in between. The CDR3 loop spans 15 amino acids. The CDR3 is CASSEEGGSGNTIYF. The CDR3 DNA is TGTGCCAGCAGTGAAGAGGGGGGCTCTGGAAACACCATATATTTT.

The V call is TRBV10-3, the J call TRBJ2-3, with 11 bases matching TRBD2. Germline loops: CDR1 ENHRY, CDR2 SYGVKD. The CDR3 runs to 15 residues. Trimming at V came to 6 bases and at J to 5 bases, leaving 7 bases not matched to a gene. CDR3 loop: CAIRISGRAGDTQYF. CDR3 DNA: TGTGCCATCAGGATTAGCGGGAGGGCGGGAGATACGCAGTATTTT.

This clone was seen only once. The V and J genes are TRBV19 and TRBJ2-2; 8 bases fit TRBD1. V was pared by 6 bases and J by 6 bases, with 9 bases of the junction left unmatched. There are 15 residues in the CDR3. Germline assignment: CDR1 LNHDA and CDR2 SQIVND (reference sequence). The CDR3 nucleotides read TGTGCCAGTAGGGGGCTGGACAGGGCGGCCGGGGAGCTGTTTTTT. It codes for CASRGLDRAAGELFF.

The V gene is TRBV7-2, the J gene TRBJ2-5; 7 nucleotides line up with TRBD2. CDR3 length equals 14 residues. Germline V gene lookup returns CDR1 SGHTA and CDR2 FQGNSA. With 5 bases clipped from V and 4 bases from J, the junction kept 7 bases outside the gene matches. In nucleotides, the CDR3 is TGTGCCAGCAGCCCGGGGGGAGGGAGAGAGACCCAGTACTTC. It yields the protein CASSPGGGRETQYF.

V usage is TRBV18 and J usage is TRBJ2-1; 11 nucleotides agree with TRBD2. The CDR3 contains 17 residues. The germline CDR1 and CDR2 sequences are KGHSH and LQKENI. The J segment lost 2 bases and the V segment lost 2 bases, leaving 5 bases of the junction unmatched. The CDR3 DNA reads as TGTGCCAGCTCACCAAGGTTAGCGGGGGGGCCCTACAATGAGCAGTTCTTC. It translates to CASSPRLAGGPYNEQFF.

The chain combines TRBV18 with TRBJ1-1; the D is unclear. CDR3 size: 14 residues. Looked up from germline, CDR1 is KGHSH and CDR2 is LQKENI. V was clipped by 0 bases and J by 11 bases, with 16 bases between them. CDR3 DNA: TGTGCCAGCTCACCACCAGGTGACCTCATGCGGGCTTTCTTT. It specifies CASSPPGDLMRAFF. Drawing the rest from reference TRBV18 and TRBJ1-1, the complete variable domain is NAGVMQNPRHLVRRRGQEARLRCSPMKGHSHVYWYRQLPEEGLKFMVYLQKENIIDESGMPKERFSAEFPKEGPSILRIQQVVRGDSAAYFCASSPPGDLMRAFFGQGTRLTVV.

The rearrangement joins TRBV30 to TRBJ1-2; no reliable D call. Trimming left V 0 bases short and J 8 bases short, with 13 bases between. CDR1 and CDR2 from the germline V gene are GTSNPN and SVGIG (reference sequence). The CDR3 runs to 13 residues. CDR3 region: CAWSVQAGSGYTF. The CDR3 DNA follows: TGTGCCTGGAGTGTACAAGCGGGGAGCGGCTACACCTTC.

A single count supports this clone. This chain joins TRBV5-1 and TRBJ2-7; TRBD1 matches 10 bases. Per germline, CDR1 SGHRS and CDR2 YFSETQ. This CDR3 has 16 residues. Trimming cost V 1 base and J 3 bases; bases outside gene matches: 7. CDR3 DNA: TGCGCCAGCAGCTTGACGGCGGGACAGGGGCTCTACGAGCAGTACTTC. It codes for CASSLTAGQGLYEQYF.